Below, one TCR beta chain is given with its context. As yet, its antigen is unknown. The TCR beta cDNA came from 5'RACE template switching with UMIs. TCRdb reworked the 5' RACE reads into one entry per CDR3 protein, no DNA. The repertoire shows over 150,000 distinct CDR3 sequences; the top ten hold 37%. These data come from a study of T cells expressing NK-cell markers. Whole-study context: Source material for TCR beta repertoires consisted of sorted CD3+CD56+NKG2C+, CD3+CD56+NKG2C- and CD3+CD56-NKG2C+ T cells. Study-wide findings and caveats: These same clonotypes (in a handful of donors) also led the CD3+CD56-NKG2C+ fraction.

This CDR3 region has 12 residues. Germline V gene lookup returns CDR1 GTSNPN and CDR2 SVGIG (reference sequence). Sequenced input: blood T cells: a sorted CD56 or NKG2C T cell subset, CD4+ or CD8+ T cells, or bulk PBMC T cells (not recorded which). The origin of this receptor is a woman aged 45-60 years in good health. The chain combines TRBV30 with TRBJ2-1; without DNA, the TCRdb call of TRBD1 cannot be checked. This chain's CDR3 is CAWSFMGEEQFF.